This T cell receptor beta chain was recovered during a study of human T cells and chemical hapten exposure. For the study at large: 2% DPC was applied to around 2 cm by around 2 cm of upper inner arm skin for sensitization. Study observations and caveats: Higher patch test scores went with higher counts of PT1 expanded TCRs. Relative to control repertoires, expanded TCRs gave rise to significantly more large CDR3 similarity clusters.

Per the original data handling: With a range of roughly 20,000 to 750,000, the median per sample was 95,638 TCRs. MiXCR, run by TCRdb on the RACE reads, gives a single entry per CDR3 protein. The V and J calls shown here were made by TCRdb, not taken from the authors' results. The data hold 300,000 to 350,000 distinct CDR3 sequences, with 6% to 8.5% observed a single time. As to time point: patch test 1, 2 weeks after DPC sensitization. Treatment given: therapeutic diphenylcyclopropenone sensitization with weekly scalp DPC. This clonotype was found a few times. Its target is not known. The germline gives CDR1 MNHEY, CDR2 SMNVEV (reference sequence). There are 11 residues in the CDR3. Trimming took 7 bases from V and 4 from J, leaving 7 bases between them.

The TCR was taken from a woman aged 18-35 years with alopecia areata. Some clones in this sample may be carry-over from other donors' samples. This specimen consisted of whole blood, obtained in connection with sensitization to the hapten diphenylcyclopropenone (DPC). V gene TRBV27 combines with J gene TRBJ1-1, with a possible D match to TRBD1 (5 bases). The CDR3 DNA reads as TGTGCCAGCACGGGGACCACTGAAGCTTTCTTT. It is translated as CASTGTTEAFF.